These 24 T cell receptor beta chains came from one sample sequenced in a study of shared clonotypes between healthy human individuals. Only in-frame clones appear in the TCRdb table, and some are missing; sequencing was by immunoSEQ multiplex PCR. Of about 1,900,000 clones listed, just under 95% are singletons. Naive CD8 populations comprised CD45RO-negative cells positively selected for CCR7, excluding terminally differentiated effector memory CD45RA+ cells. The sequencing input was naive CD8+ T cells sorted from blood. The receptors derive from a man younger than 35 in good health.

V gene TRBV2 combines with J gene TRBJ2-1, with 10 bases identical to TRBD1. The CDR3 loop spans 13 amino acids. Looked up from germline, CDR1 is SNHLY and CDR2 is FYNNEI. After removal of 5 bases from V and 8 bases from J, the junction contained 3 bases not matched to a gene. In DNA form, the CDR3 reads TGTGCCAGCAGTCGACAGGGGGCCGATGAGCAGTTCTTC. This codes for CASSRQGADEQFF.

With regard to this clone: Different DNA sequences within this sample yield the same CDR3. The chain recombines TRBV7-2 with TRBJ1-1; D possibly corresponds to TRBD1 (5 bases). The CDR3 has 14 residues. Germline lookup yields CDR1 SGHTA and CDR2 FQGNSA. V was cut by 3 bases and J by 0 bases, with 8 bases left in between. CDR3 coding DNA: TGTGCCAGCAGCTTGGGGGGTTTGAACACTGAAGCTTTCTTT. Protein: CASSLGGLNTEAFF.

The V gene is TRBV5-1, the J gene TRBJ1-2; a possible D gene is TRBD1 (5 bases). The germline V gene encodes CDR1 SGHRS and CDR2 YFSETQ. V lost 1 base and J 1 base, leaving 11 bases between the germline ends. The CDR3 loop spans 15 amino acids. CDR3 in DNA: TGCGCCAGCAGCTTGAGCCAGGGTCTTAACTATGGCTACACCTTC. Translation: CASSLSQGLNYGYTF.

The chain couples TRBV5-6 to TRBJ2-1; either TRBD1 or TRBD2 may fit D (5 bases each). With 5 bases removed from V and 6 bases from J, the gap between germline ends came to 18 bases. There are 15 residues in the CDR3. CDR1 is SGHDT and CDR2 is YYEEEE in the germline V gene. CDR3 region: CASRAGTDLTNEQFF. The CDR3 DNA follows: TGTGCCAGCAGGGCCGGGACGGATCTCACCAATGAGCAGTTCTTC. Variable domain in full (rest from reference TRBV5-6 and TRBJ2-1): DAGVTQSPTHLIKTRGQQVTLRCSPKSGHDTVSWYQQALGQGPQFIFQYYEEEERQRGNFPDRFSGHQFPNYSSELNVNALLLGDSALYLCASRAGTDLTNEQFFGPGTRLTVL.

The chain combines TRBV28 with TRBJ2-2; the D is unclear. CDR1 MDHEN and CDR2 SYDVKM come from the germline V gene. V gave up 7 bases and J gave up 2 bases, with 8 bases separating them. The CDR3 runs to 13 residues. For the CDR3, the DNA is TGTGCCAGCAAGGGTCGAAACACCGGGGAGCTGTTTTTT. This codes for CASKGRNTGELFF. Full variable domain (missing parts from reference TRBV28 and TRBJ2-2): DVKVTQSSRYLVKRTGEKVFLECVQDMDHENMFWYRQDPGLGLRLIYFSYDVKMKEKGDIPEGYSVSREKKERFSLILESASTNQTSMYLCASKGRNTGELFFGEGSRLTVL.

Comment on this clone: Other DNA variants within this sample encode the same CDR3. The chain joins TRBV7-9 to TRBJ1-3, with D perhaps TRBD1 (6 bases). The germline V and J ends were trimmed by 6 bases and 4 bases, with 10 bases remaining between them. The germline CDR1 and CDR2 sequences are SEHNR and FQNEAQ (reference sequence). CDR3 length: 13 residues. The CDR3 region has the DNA TGTGCCAGCAGTCTTGGGGGCGGAAACACCATATATTTT. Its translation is CASSLGGGNTIYF.

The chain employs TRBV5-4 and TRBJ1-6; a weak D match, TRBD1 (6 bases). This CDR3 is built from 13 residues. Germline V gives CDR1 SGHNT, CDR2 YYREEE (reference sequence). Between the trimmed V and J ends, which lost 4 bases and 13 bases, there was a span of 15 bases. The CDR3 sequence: CASSTTQGEPLHF. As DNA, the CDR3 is TGTGCCAGCAGCACTACACAGGGCGAGCCCCTCCACTTT.

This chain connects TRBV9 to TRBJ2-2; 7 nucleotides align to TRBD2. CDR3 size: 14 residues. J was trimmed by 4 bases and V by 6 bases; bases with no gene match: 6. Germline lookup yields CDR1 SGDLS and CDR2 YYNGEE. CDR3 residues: CASTLGGGTGELFF. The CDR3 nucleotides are TGTGCCAGCACCCTTGGGGGGGGCACCGGGGAGCTGTTTTTT.

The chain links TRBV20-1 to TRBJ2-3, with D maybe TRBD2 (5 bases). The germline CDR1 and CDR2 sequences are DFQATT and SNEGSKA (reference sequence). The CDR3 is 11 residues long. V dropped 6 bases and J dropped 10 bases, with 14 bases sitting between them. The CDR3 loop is CSAEGVSAQYF. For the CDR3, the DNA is TGCAGTGCCGAGGGAGTCTCTGCGCAGTATTTT.

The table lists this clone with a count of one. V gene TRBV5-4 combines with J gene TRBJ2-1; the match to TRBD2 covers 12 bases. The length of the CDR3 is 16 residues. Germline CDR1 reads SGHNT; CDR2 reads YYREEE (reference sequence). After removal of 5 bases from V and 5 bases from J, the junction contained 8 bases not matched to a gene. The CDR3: CASSSLAGGRDNEQFF. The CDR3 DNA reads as TGTGCCAGCAGTTCACTAGCGGGAGGAAGGGACAATGAGCAGTTCTTC.

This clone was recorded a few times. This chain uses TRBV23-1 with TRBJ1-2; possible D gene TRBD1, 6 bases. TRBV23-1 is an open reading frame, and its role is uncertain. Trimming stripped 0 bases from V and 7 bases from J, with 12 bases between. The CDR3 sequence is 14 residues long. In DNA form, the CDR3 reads TGCGCCAGCAGTCAATCGGGCAGGGGCTTTGGCTACACCTTC. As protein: CASSQSGRGFGYTF.

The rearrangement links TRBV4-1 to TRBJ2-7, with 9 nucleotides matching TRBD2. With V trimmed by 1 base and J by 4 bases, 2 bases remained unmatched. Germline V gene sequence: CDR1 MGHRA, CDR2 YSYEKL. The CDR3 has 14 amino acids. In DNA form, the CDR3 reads TGCGCCAGCAGCCAAGCTAGCGGGATGTACGAGCAGTACTTC. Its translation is CASSQASGMYEQYF.

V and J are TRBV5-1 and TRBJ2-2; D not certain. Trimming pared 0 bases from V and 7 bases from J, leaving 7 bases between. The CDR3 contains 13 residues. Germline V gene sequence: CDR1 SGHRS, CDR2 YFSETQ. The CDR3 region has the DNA TGCGCCAGCAGCTTGGAGGTGGGCGGGGAGCTGTTTTTT. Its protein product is CASSLEVGGELFF.

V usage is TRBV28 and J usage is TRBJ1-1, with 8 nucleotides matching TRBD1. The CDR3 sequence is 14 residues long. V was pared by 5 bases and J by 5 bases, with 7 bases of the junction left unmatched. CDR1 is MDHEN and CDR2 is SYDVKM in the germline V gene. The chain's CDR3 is CASSIQGALTEAFF. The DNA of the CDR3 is TGTGCCAGCAGTATCCAGGGGGCGCTTACTGAAGCTTTCTTT. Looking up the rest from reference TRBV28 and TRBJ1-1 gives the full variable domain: DVKVTQSSRYLVKRTGEKVFLECVQDMDHENMFWYRQDPGLGLRLIYFSYDVKMKEKGDIPEGYSVSREKKERFSLILESASTNQTSMYLCASSIQGALTEAFFGQGTRLTVV.

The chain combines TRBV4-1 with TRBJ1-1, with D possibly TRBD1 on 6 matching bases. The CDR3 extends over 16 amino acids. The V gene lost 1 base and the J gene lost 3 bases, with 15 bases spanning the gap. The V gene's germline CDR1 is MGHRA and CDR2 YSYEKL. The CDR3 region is CASSQASANRDTEAFF. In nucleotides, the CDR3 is TGCGCCAGCAGCCAAGCTTCCGCGAACAGGGACACTGAAGCTTTCTTT.

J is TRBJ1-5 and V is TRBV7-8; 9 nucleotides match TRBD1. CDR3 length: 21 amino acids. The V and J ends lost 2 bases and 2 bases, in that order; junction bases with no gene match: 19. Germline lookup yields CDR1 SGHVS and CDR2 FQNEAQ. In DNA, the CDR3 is TGTGCCAGCAGCTTAATTCTGGGGGACAGGGATGATAGAGAGGGCAATCAGCCCCAGCATTTT. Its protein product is CASSLILGDRDDREGNQPQHF. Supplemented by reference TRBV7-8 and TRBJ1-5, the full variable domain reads GAGVSQSPRYKVAKRGQDVALRCDPISGHVSLFWYQQALGQGPEFLTYFQNEAQLDKSGLPSDRFFAERPEGSVSTLKIQRTQQEDSAVYLCASSLILGDRDDREGNQPQHFGDGTRLSIL.

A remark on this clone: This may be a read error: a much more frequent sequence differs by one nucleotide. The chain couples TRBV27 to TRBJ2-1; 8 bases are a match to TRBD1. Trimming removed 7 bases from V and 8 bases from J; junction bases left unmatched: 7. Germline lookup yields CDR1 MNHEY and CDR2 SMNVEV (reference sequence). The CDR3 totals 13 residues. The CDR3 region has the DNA TGTGCCAGCAAGCCGACAGGGGAGTATGAGCAGTTCTTC. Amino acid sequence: CASKPTGEYEQFF.

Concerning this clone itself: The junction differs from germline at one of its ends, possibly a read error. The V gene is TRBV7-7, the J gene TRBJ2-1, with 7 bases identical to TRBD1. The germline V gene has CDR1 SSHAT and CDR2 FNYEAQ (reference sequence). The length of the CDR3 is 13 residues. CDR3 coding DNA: TGTGCTAGCAGGGAACAGGGGTACAATGAGCAGTTCTTC. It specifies CASREQGYNEQFF.

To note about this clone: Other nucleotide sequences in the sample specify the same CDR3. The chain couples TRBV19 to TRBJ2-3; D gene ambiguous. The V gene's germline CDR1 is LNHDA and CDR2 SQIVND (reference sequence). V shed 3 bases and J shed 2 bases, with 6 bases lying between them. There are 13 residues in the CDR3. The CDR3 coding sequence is TGTGCCAGTAGTATCGGCTACACAGATACGCAGTATTTT. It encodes CASSIGYTDTQYF.

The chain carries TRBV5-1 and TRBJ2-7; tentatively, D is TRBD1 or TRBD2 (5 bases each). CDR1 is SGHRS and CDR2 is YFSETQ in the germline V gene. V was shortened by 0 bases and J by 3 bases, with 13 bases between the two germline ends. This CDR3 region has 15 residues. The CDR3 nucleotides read TGCGCCAGCAGCTTGGGTGAGGGGCTCCACTACGAGCAGTACTTC. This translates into CASSLGEGLHYEQYF.

In DNA form, the CDR3 reads TGTGCCAGCAGCTCAGGCAGGGTTCACACTGAAGCTTTCTTT. It specifies CASSSGRVHTEAFF. The chain is built from TRBV13 and TRBJ1-1; weak D call: TRBD1 (5 bases). The V and J ends lost 4 bases and 3 bases respectively, with 12 bases between them. Germline CDR1 is PRHDT and CDR2 is FYEKMQ (reference sequence). The CDR3 has 14 amino acids. The full variable domain, with the rest looked up from reference TRBV13 and TRBJ1-1, is AAGVIQSPRHLIKEKRETATLKCYPIPRHDTVYWYQQGPGQDPQFLISFYEKMQSDKGSIPDRFSAQQFSDYHSELNMSSLELGDSALYFCASSSGRVHTEAFFGQGTRLTVV.

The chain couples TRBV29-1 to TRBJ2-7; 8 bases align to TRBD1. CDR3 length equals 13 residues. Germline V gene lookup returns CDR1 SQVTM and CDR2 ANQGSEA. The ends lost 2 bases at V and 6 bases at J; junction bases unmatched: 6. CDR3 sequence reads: CSVEIETGVEQYF. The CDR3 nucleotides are TGCAGCGTTGAAATCGAGACAGGGGTCGAGCAGTACTTC.

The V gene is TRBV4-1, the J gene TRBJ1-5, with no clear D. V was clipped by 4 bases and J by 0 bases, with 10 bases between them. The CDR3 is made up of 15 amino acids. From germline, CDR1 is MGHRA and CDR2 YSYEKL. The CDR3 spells CASSRYLDSNQPQHF. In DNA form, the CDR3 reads TGCGCCAGCAGCCGGTATTTAGATAGCAATCAGCCCCAGCATTTT.

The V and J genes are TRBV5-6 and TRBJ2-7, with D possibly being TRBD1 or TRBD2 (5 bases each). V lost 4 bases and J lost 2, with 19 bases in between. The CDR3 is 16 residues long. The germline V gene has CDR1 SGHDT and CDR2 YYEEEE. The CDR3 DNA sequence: TGTGCCAGCAGCCCTTCACGGACGGGACCCACCTACGAGCAGTACTTC. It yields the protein CASSPSRTGPTYEQYF.